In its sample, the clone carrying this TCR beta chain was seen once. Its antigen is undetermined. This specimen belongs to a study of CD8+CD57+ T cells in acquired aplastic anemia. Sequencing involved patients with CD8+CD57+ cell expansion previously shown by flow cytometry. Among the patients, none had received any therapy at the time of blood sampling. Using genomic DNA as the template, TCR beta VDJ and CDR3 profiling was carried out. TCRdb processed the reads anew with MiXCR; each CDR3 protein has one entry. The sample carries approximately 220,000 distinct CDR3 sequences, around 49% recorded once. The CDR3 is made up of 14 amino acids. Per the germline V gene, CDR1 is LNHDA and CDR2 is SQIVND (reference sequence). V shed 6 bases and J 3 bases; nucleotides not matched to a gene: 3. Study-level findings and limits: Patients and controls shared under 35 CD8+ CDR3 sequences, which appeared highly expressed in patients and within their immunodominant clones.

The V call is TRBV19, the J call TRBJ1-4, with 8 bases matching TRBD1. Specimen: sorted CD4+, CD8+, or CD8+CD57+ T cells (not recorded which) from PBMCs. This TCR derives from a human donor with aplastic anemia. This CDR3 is CASRSGQANEKLFF. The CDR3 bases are TGTGCCAGTAGGTCGGGACAGGCTAATGAAAAACTGTTTTTT.